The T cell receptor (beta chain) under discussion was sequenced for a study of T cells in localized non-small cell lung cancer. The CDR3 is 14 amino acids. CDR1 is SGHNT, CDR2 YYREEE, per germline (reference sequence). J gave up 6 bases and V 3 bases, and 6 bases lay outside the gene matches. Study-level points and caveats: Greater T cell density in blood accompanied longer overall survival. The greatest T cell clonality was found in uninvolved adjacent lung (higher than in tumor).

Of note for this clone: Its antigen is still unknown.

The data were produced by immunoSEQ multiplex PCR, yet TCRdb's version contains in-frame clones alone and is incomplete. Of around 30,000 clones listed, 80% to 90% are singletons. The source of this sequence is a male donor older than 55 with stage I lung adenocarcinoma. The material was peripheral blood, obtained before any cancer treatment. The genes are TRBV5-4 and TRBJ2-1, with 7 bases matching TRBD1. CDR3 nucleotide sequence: TGTGCCAGCAGCTCGCCGACAGGGCCCAATGAGCAGTTCTTC. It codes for CASSSPTGPNEQFF.